A selection of T cell receptor beta chains follows, all from one sample in a study of Ad26.COV2.S vaccination and SARS-CoV-2 variants. Generated by immunoSEQ multiplex PCR, the TCRdb table keeps only in-frame clones and is missing some. Of about 350,000 clones in the sample, 70% to 90% are singletons; the top ten hold roughly 3.3%. The specimen was peripheral blood, collected in a trial of Ad26.COV2.S vaccine versus placebo. The source of these receptors is a person between 18 and 59 years old who received the Ad26.COV2.S COVID-19 vaccine or a placebo. The CDR3 runs from the conserved cysteine through the conserved F or W. The D gene is left open where the match is weak. Not every row has a clone size; where given, it reads once, few, many or a size class.

clone size,D gene,J gene,V gene,CDR3 DNA,CDR3 protein
-,-,TRBJ1-6,TRBV21-1,TGTGCCAGCAGCAAGACGGACAGGGTGGAAACCTATAATTCACCCCTCCACTTT,CASSKTDRVETYNSPLHF
-,TRBD2,TRBJ2-3,TRBV7-2,TGTGCCAGCAGCCAGACTAGCGGGGGACTCACAGATACGCAGTATTTT,CASSQTSGGLTDTQYF
once,-,TRBJ1-5,TRBV5-4,TGTGCCAGCAGCTTGGGGGGTAGCAATCAGCCCCAGCATTTT,CASSLGGSNQPQHF
-,-,TRBJ2-1,TRBV27,TGTGCCAGCAAGAGTCTCGCCTCCTACAATGAGCAGTTCTTC,CASKSLASYNEQFF
-,TRBD1,TRBJ1-1,TRBV18,TGTGCCAGCTCACCCCGGACAGGCACAAACACTGAAGCTTTCTTT,CASSPRTGTNTEAFF
-,-,TRBJ1-4,TRBV28,TGTGCCAGCAGTCTCTTGGAGGGCGGCGCGGAAAAACTGTTTTTT,CASSLLEGGAEKLFF
-,-,TRBJ2-7,TRBV4-1,TGCGCCAGCAGCCAAGATCTCGGTTCGAGGGCTACCTACGAGCAGTACTTC,CASSQDLGSRATYEQYF
-,-,TRBJ2-2,TRBV2,TGTGCCAGCAGTGTCCTCCGGAGTGCCGGGGAGCTGTTTTTT,CASSVLRSAGELFF
-,-,TRBJ1-1,TRBV24-1,TGTGCCACCAGTGGCAGGAACACTGAAGCTTTCTTT,CATSGRNTEAFF
-,-,TRBJ2-5,TRBV3-1/TRBV3-2,TGTGCCAGCAGCGCCCGAGGAGGGGGGGTCCAAGAGACCCAGTACTTC,CASSARGGGVQETQYF
-,-,TRBJ2-2,TRBV7-6,TGTGCCAGCAGCTTAGTTCGAGCGGGCTCCACCGGGGAGCTGTTTTTT,CASSLVRAGSTGELFF
medium-sized,-,TRBJ2-1,TRBV6-5,TGTGCCAGCAGGGCAGGGGCCGAGCAGTTCTTC,CASRAGAEQFF
-,TRBD1,TRBJ1-1,TRBV2,TGTGCCAGCAAGGGACAGGTCAACACTGAAGCTTTCTTT,CASKGQVNTEAFF
-,-,TRBJ2-7,TRBV5-1,TGCGCCAGCAGCTTGGCCGGGCACACCTACGAGCAGTACTTC,CASSLAGHTYEQYF
-,-,TRBJ2-6,TRBV7-2,TGTGCCAGCAGCTTAAGGCCGGGACGAGACGGGGCCAACGTCCTGACTTTC,CASSLRPGRDGANVLTF
-,TRBD2,TRBJ2-7,TRBV27,TGTGCCAGCAAAGACATCGGGACTAGCGCCTCCTACGAGCAGTACTTC,CASKDIGTSASYEQYF
-,TRBD2,TRBJ2-7,TRBV28,TGTGCCAGCAGTCACCGGGGGGGGGCGAGTGGCGAGCAGTACTTC,CASSHRGGASGEQYF
-,-,TRBJ2-4,TRBV7-9,TGTGGCCCGAAGGGGCGAGTCAAAAACATTCAGTACTTC,CGPKGRVKNIQYF
-,-,TRBJ2-5,TRBV18,TGTGCCAGCTCACCGAGGCTACAAGAGACCCAGTACTTC,CASSPRLQETQYF